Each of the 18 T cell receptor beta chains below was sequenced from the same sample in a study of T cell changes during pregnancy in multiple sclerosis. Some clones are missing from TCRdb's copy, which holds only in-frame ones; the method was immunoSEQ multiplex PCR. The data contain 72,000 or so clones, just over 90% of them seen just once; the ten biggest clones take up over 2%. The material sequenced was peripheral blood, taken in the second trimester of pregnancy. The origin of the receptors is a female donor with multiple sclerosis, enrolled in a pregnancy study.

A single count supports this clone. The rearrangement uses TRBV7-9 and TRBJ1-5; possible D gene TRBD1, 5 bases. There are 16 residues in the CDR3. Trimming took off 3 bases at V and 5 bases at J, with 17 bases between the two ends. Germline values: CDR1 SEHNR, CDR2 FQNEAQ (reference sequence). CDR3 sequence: CASSFGGIRGDQPQHF. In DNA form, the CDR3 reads TGTGCCAGCAGCTTTGGGGGGATCCGGGGAGATCAGCCCCAGCATTTT.

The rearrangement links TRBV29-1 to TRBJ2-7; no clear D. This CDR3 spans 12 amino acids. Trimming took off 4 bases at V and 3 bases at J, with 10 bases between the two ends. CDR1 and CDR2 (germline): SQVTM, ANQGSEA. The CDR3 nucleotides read TGCAGCGTTGTGGTACAAAACTACGAGCAGTACTTC. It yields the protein CSVVVQNYEQYF.

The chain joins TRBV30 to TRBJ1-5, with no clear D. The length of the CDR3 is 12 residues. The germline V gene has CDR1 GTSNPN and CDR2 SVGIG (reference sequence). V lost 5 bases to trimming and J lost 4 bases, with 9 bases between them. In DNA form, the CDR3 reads TGTGCCTGGGGACTGCTTAATCAGCCCCAGCATTTT. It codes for CAWGLLNQPQHF.

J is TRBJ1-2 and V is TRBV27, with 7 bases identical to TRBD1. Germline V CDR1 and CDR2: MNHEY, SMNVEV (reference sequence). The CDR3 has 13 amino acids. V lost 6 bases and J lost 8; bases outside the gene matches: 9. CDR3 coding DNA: TGTGCCAGCAGCTCTAAGGACAGGCGCGGCTACACCTTC. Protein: CASSSKDRRGYTF.

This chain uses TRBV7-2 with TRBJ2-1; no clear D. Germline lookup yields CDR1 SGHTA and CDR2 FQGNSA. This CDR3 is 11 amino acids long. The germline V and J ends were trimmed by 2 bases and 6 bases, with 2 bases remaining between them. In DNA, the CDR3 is TGTGCCAGCAGCTTACTCAATGAGCAGTTCTTC. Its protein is CASSLLNEQFF.

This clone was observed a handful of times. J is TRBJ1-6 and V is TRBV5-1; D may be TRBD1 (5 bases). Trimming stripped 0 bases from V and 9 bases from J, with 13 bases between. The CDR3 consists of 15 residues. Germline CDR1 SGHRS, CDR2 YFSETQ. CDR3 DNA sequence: TGCGCCAGCAGCTTGGAAGTGGACAATAGTTCACCCCTCCACTTT. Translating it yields CASSLEVDNSSPLHF.

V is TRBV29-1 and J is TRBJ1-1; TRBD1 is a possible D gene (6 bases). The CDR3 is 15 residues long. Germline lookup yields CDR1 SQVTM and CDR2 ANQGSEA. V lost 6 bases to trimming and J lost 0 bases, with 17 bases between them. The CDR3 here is CSVGTRLKLNTEAFF. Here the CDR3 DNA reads TGCAGCGTGGGGACACGGCTGAAACTGAACACTGAAGCTTTCTTT.

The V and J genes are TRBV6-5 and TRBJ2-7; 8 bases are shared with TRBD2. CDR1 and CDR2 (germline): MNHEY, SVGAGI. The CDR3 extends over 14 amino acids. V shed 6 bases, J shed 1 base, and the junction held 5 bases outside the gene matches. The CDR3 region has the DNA TGTGCCAGCAGCGTTAGCGGGGAGTCCTACGAGCAGTACTTC. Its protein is CASSVSGESYEQYF.

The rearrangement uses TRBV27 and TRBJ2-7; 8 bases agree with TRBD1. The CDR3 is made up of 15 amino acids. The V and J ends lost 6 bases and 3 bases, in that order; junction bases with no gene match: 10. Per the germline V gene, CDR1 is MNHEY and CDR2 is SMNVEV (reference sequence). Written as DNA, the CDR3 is TGTGCCAGCAGCGATGACAGGGGTCTTGTCTACGAGCAGTACTTC. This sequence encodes CASSDDRGLVYEQYF.

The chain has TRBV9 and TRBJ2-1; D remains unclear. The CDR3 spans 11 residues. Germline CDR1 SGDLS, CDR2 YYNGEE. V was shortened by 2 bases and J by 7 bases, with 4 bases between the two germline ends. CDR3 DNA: TGTGCCAGCAGCGTGAGTAATGAGCAGTTCTTC. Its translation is CASSVSNEQFF.

CDR3 nucleotides: TGTGCCAGCAGTGAAGCGGGGGGCTACAATGAGCAGTTCTTC. It encodes CASSEAGGYNEQFF. The chain joins TRBV6-1 to TRBJ2-1, with D possibly being TRBD2 (6 bases). CDR3 length: 14 amino acids. V was shortened by 0 bases and J by 3 bases, with 6 bases between the two germline ends. Per the germline V gene, CDR1 is MNHNS and CDR2 is SASEGT.

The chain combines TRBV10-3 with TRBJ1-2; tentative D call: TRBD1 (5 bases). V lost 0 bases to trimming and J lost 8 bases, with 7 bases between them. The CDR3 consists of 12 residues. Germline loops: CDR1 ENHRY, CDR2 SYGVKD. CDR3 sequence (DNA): TGTGCCATCAGTGAGTCCGGGGGGGGCTACACCTTC. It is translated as CAISESGGGYTF.

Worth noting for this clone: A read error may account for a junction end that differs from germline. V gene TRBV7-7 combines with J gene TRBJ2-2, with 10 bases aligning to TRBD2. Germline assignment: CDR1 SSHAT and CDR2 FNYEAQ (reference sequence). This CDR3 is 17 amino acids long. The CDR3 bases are TGTGCTAGCAGCCCAGCGGGGGGGATAACCAACACCGGGGAGCTGTTTTTT. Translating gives CASSPAGGITNTGELFF.

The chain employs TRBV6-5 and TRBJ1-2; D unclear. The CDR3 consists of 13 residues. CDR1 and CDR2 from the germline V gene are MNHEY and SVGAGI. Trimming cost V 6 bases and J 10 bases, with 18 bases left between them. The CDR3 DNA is TGTGCCAGCAGCCTACTCGGGAACAGCCACTACACCTTC. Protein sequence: CASSLLGNSHYTF.

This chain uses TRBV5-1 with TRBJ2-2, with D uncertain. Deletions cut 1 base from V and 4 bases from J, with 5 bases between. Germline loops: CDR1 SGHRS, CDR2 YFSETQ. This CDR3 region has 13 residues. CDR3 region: CASSLTFTGELFF. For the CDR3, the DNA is TGCGCCAGCAGCTTGACTTTCACCGGGGAGCTGTTTTTT. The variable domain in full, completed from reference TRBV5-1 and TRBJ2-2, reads KAGVTQTPRYLIKTRGQQVTLSCSPISGHRSVSWYQQTPGQGLQFLFEYFSETQRNKGNFPGRFSGRQFSNSRSEMNVSTLELGDSALYLCASSLTFTGELFFGEGSRLTVL.

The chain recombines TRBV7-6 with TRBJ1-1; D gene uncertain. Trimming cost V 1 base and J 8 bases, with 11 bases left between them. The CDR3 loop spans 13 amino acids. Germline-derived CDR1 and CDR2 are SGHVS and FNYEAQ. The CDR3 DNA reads TGTGCCAGCAGCTTAGGGGCGGGCAAAGAAGCTTTCTTT. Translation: CASSLGAGKEAFF.

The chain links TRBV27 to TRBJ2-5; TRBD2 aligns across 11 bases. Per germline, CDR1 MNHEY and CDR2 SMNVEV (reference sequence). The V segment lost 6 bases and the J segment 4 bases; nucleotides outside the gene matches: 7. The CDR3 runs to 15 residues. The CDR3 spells CASRKLAGAGETQYF. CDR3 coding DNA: TGTGCCAGCAGGAAACTAGCGGGGGCGGGAGAGACCCAGTACTTC.

The CDR3 DNA is TGTGCCAGCAGCGCCCCGACAGGGACGAGTTATGGCTACACCTTC. It codes for CASSAPTGTSYGYTF. The chain links TRBV9 to TRBJ1-2; 7 nucleotides match TRBD1. Trimming took 3 bases from V and 5 from J; bases not matched to a gene: 10. Germline V gives CDR1 SGDLS, CDR2 YYNGEE. CDR3 length equals 15 residues.